The 29 T cell receptor beta chains below were found in one sample sequenced in a study of a mutant IDH1 vaccine in newly diagnosed glioma. These receptors lack a known antigen. Time point denoted: week 23, last vaccination. Doses comprised 300 ug of mutant IDH1 20-mer peptide each, plus topical imiquimod. The assay was immunoSEQ multiplex PCR, and TCRdb's table has in-frame clones only and misses some. The sample includes roughly 52,000 clones, 75% to 85% of them seen just once. The sequencing used PBMCs, collected from a glioma patient whose treatment included an IDH1 peptide vaccine. These receptors were taken from a man in his forties with glioma.

The rearrangement joins TRBV5-1 to TRBJ2-1; unclear D gene. V lost 6 bases and J lost 3, with 19 bases in between. CDR1 and CDR2 from the germline V gene are SGHRS and YFSETQ. The CDR3 is made up of 16 amino acids. This CDR3 reads CASKSEETRNYNEQFF. CDR3 DNA sequence: TGCGCCAGCAAAAGCGAGGAAACAAGGAACTACAATGAGCAGTTCTTC.

The gene calls are TRBV5-8 and TRBJ1-5; D remains unclear. V dropped 5 bases and J dropped 3 bases, with 15 bases sitting between them. CDR1 SGHTS and CDR2 YDEGEE come from the germline V gene. CDR3 length equals 15 residues. In nucleotides, the CDR3 is TGTGCCAGCAGGTTTGGGAGGGCAAACAATCAGCCCCAGCATTTT. The encoded protein is CASRFGRANNQPQHF.

The chain joins TRBV5-8 to TRBJ2-5; no firm D call. This CDR3 is 14 amino acids long. Germline V lookup: CDR1 SGHTS, CDR2 YDEGEE. Trimming stripped 0 bases from V and 1 base from J, with 7 bases between. CDR3 nucleotide sequence: TGTGCCAGCAGCTTGGTTGGGTTCCAAGAGACCCAGTACTTC. Translating it yields CASSLVGFQETQYF.

This chain links TRBV6-1 with TRBJ1-6; D is unclear. Germline-derived CDR1 and CDR2 are MNHNS and SASEGT. The length of the CDR3 is 16 residues. Trimming removed 0 bases at V and 5 bases at J, with 11 bases between. CDR3 in DNA: TGTGCCAGCAGTGAAGCGCTTACGCATGATAATTCACCCCTCCACTTT. Residues: CASSEALTHDNSPLHF.

This sequence joins TRBV6-5 and TRBJ1-2; D call uncertain. Germline CDR1 MNHEY, CDR2 SVGAGI. V gave up 4 bases and J gave up 0 bases, with 15 bases separating them. The CDR3 is made up of 16 amino acids. DNA for the CDR3: TGTGCCAGCAGTTCCCACCCCGCCGGCCCTAACTATGGCTACACCTTC. Translated, it gives CASSSHPAGPNYGYTF.

J is TRBJ1-1 and V is TRBV6-5; D ambiguous. The CDR3 is made up of 14 amino acids. V lost 5 bases and J lost 1, with 11 bases in between. Germline-derived CDR1 and CDR2 are MNHEY and SVGAGI. This CDR3 reads CASSRREENTEAFF. In DNA form, the CDR3 reads TGTGCCAGCAGTCGACGTGAAGAGAACACTGAAGCTTTCTTT.

The rearrangement uses TRBV6-6 and TRBJ2-5; D uncertain. Germline CDR1 MNHNY, CDR2 SVGAGI (reference sequence). CDR3 length equals 13 residues. Between the trimmed V and J ends, which lost 5 bases and 2 bases, there was a span of 9 bases. The CDR3 DNA follows: TGTGCCAGCAGTGGACGGTATCAAGAGACCCAGTACTTC. Encoded protein: CASSGRYQETQYF.

This clone has only one observation. This chain joins TRBV6-5 and TRBJ2-1; weak D call: TRBD1 (6 bases). The CDR3 sequence is 14 residues long. Germline assignment: CDR1 MNHEY and CDR2 SVGAGI. V gave up 8 bases and J gave up 3 bases, with 14 bases separating them. In DNA form, the CDR3 reads TGTGCCAGCGGCAGGGGTGGGGACTACAATGAGCAGTTCTTC. Its translation is CASGRGGDYNEQFF.

J is TRBJ2-3 and V is TRBV5-4; the match to TRBD2 covers 7 bases. Trimming at V came to 2 bases and at J to 4 bases, leaving 1 base not matched to a gene. This CDR3 region has 13 residues. The germline CDR1 and CDR2 sequences are SGHNT and YYREEE (reference sequence). The CDR3 DNA is TGTGCCAGCAGCTTCCGGGGGGCAGATACGCAGTATTTT. Translation gives CASSFRGADTQYF.

This rearrangement joins TRBV6-1 to TRBJ1-2, with D tentatively TRBD1 (5 bases). This CDR3 has 13 residues. V was trimmed by 5 bases and J by 4 bases, leaving 11 bases between them. Germline CDR1 and CDR2: MNHNS and SASEGT. The CDR3 spells CASSPGPFYGYTF. As DNA, the CDR3 is TGTGCCAGCAGTCCGGGACCGTTCTATGGCTACACCTTC.

CDR3 loop: CASSQGGGGAEETQYF. CDR3 coding DNA: TGCGCCAGCAGCCAAGGCGGCGGGGGGGCCGAGGAGACCCAGTACTTC. V is TRBV4-1 and J is TRBJ2-5, with 9 positions matching TRBD2. This CDR3 contains 16 residues. In germline, CDR1 is MGHRA, CDR2 YSYEKL. V lost 1 base and J lost 5; bases outside the gene matches: 8.

The genes are TRBV6-5 and TRBJ2-4; 9 bases map to TRBD2. Germline CDR1 is MNHEY and CDR2 is SVGAGI. The CDR3 is 15 residues long. V shed 6 bases and J 0 bases; nucleotides not matched to a gene: 3. As DNA, the CDR3 is TGTGCCAGCAGGCGGACTAGCGAAGCCAAAAACATTCAGTACTTC. It is translated as CASRRTSEAKNIQYF.

The chain carries TRBV5-4 and TRBJ2-6; no reliable D call. Germline V gives CDR1 SGHNT, CDR2 YYREEE (reference sequence). V was cut by 0 bases and J by 0 bases, with 4 bases left in between. The CDR3 sequence is 15 residues long. CDR3 amino acids: CASSLGVSGANVLTF. In DNA, the CDR3 is TGTGCCAGCAGCTTGGGGGTCTCTGGGGCCAACGTCCTGACTTTC.

This clone was observed once. CDR3 nucleotides: TGTGCCAGCAGTTATTCCGGGACTCCCTACGAGCAGTACTTC. Protein: CASSYSGTPYEQYF. The gene calls are TRBV6-5 and TRBJ2-7; D possibly corresponds to TRBD2 (6 bases). CDR3 size: 14 residues. CDR1 and CDR2 from the germline V gene are MNHEY and SVGAGI. V was pared by 3 bases and J by 2 bases, with 11 bases between.

The DNA for the CDR3 is TGTGCCAGCAGTCGCCCGGGGGCCAACGTCCTGACTTTC. Translated: CASSRPGANVLTF. The rearrangement joins TRBV9 to TRBJ2-6; D gene ambiguous. Germline CDR1 and CDR2: SGDLS and YYNGEE. The CDR3 totals 13 residues. Trimming removed 5 bases at V and 4 bases at J, with 7 bases between. Full variable domain (missing parts from reference TRBV9 and TRBJ2-6): DSGVTQTPKHLITATGQRVTLRCSPRSGDLSVYWYQQSLDQGLQFLIQYYNGEERAKGNILERFSAQQFPDLHSELNLSSLELGDSALYFCASSRPGANVLTFGAGSRLTVL.

In this sample, this clone turned up once. The chain has TRBV7-9 and TRBJ2-1, with 9 bases fitting TRBD2. The CDR3 is 17 amino acids. Germline CDR1 and CDR2: SEHNR and FQNEAQ (reference sequence). V trimming: 0 bases; J trimming: 4 bases; junction bases outside the gene matches: 7. For the CDR3, the DNA is TGTGCCAGCAGCTTAGCGCGGGCTAGCGGGATATACAATGAGCAGTTCTTC. Its protein is CASSLARASGIYNEQFF.

A note on this clone: Relative to the germline gene, one junction end is altered; a read error may explain this. The rearrangement joins TRBV7-7 to TRBJ2-5; 7 positions agree with TRBD1. The CDR3 contains 14 residues. Germline loops: CDR1 SSHAT, CDR2 FNYEAQ (reference sequence). As DNA, the CDR3 is TGTGCTAGCAGCCAGACAGGGCACCAAGAGACCCAGTACTTC. Translation gives CASSQTGHQETQYF.

Note on this clone: At one of its ends the junction is not consistent with the germline gene, which may arise from a read error. The chain employs TRBV7-2 and TRBJ1-1; possibly TRBD1 for D (5 bases). The CDR3 extends over 13 amino acids. The V gene's germline CDR1 is SGHTA and CDR2 FQGNSA. The DNA of the CDR3 is TGTGCCGGCAGCATAACGGGACGGCTTGAAGCTTTCTTT. It is translated as CAGSITGRLEAFF.

V is TRBV7-2 and J is TRBJ2-1; D is perhaps TRBD1 (5 bases). CDR3 length: 13 amino acids. CDR1 and CDR2 from the germline V gene are SGHTA and FQGNSA. V was clipped by 2 bases and J by 5 bases, with 7 bases between them. This CDR3 reads CASSLTGNNEQFF. The CDR3, as DNA: TGTGCCAGCAGCTTAACAGGAAACAATGAGCAGTTCTTC.

The gene calls are TRBV6-5 and TRBJ1-2; a weak D match, TRBD1 (6 bases). Trimming left V 2 bases short and J 6 bases short, with 19 bases between. CDR1 is MNHEY, CDR2 SVGAGI, per germline. The CDR3 runs 16 residues. The CDR3 bases are TGTGCCAGCAGTTACCGCACGACGGGGGGCTTGGATGGCTACACCTTC. Protein sequence: CASSYRTTGGLDGYTF.

V gene TRBV7-9 combines with J gene TRBJ2-7; D is possibly TRBD2 (6 bases). Trimming left V 5 bases short and J 1 base short, with 21 bases between. Germline V gene lookup returns CDR1 SEHNR and CDR2 FQNEAQ (reference sequence). The CDR3 loop spans 17 amino acids. CDR3 sequence: CASSPEVGRGNSYEQYF. CDR3 bases: TGTGCCAGCAGCCCCGAGGTGGGGCGGGGAAATTCCTACGAGCAGTACTTC.

The rearrangement joins TRBV4-2 to TRBJ2-7; 8 bases map to TRBD2. V was clipped by 3 bases and J by 0 bases; unmatched bases: 7. This CDR3 is 16 amino acids long. Germline values: CDR1 LGHNA, CDR2 YNFKEQ. As DNA, the CDR3 is TGTGCCAGCAGCCACGGCAGCGGGGGTTCCTCCTACGAGCAGTACTTC. This encodes CASSHGSGGSSYEQYF.

This chain links TRBV11-2 with TRBJ1-5, with 8 nucleotides matching TRBD1. V lost 5 bases, J lost 3 bases, and 6 bases stayed unmatched. The CDR3 sequence is 15 residues long. CDR1 SGHAT and CDR2 FQNNGV come from the germline V gene. The CDR3 nucleotides are TGTGCCAGCAGCCAGACAGGGGCACACAATCAGCCCCAGCATTTT. This gives the protein CASSQTGAHNQPQHF.

This sequence joins TRBV6-5 and TRBJ1-2; D remains ambiguous. CDR3 length: 15 amino acids. Germline CDR1 is MNHEY and CDR2 is SVGAGI. V was clipped by 2 bases and J by 2 bases, with 12 bases between them. CDR3 DNA sequence: TGTGCCAGCAGTTACAAAGGGTTTCAAAACTATGGCTACACCTTC. Amino acids: CASSYKGFQNYGYTF.

The chain joins TRBV10-2 to TRBJ2-2, with 8 bases aligning to TRBD1. The ends lost 5 bases at V and 6 bases at J; junction bases unmatched: 5. Per the germline V gene, CDR1 is WSHSY and CDR2 is SAAADI. The CDR3 totals 14 residues. In DNA form, the CDR3 reads TGCGCCAGCAGTCTACTACAGGGGGCCGGGGAGCTGTTTTTT. It yields the protein CASSLLQGAGELFF.

The V and J genes are TRBV2 and TRBJ2-6, with a tentative D call TRBD2 (5 bases). The CDR3 sequence is 14 residues long. Germline V gene data show CDR1 as SNHLY and CDR2 as FYNNEI. The V gene lost 6 bases and the J gene lost 3 bases, with 9 bases spanning the gap. This chain's CDR3 is CASRPGFGANVLTF. The CDR3 coding sequence is TGTGCCAGCAGGCCGGGATTTGGGGCCAACGTCCTGACTTTC.

Relative to its sample, this clone is large. The chain is built from TRBV2 and TRBJ2-5; the D gene is possibly TRBD2 (6 bases). V dropped 3 bases and J dropped 1 base, with 15 bases sitting between them. The CDR3 contains 16 residues. Germline loops: CDR1 SNHLY, CDR2 FYNNEI. CDR3: CASSDFGGQSQETQYF. The CDR3 nucleotides read TGTGCCAGCAGTGACTTTGGAGGGCAGAGCCAAGAGACCCAGTACTTC.

The CDR3 DNA is TGTGCCAGCAGTGAAAACCCCAATGTGAACACTGAAGCTTTCTTT. The encoded protein is CASSENPNVNTEAFF. The rearrangement links TRBV6-1 to TRBJ1-1; no reliable D call. V was cut by 2 bases and J by 0 bases, with 10 bases left in between. In germline, CDR1 is MNHNS, CDR2 SASEGT. This CDR3 region has 15 residues.

This clone turned up a few times. The genes are TRBV5-1 and TRBJ2-7; 7 nucleotides match TRBD1. The V segment lost 6 bases and the J segment 2 bases; nucleotides outside the gene matches: 8. Germline CDR1 and CDR2: SGHRS and YFSETQ. This CDR3 is 14 amino acids long. The CDR3 here is CASTPLQGAYEQYF. For the CDR3, the DNA is TGCGCCAGCACCCCCCTCCAGGGGGCCTACGAGCAGTACTTC.